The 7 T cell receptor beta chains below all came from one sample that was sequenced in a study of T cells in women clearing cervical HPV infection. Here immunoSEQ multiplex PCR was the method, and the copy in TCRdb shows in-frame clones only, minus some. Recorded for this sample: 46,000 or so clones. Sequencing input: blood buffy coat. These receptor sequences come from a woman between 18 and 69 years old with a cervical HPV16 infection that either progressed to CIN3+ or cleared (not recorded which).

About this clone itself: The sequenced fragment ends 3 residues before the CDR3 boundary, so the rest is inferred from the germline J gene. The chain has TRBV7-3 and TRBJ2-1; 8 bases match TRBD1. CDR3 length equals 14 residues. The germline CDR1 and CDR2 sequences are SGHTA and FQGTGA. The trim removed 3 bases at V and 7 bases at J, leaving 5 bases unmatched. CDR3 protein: CASSFGQGGNEQFF. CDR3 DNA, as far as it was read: TGTGCCAGCAGCTTCGGACAGGGTGGAAATGAG.

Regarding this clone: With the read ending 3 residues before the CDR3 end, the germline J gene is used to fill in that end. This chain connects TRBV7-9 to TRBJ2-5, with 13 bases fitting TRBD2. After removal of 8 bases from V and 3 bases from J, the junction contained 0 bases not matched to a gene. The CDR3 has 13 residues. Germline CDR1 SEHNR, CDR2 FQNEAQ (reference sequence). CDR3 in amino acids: CASGTSGKETQYF. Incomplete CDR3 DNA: TGTGCCAGCGGGACTAGCGGGAAAGAGACC. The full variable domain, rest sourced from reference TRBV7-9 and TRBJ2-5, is DTGVSQNPRHKITKRGQNVTFRCDPISEHNRLYWYRQTLGQGPEFLTYFQNEAQLEKSRLLSDRFSAERPKGSFSTLEIQRTEQGDSAMYLCASGTSGKETQYFGPGTRLLVL.

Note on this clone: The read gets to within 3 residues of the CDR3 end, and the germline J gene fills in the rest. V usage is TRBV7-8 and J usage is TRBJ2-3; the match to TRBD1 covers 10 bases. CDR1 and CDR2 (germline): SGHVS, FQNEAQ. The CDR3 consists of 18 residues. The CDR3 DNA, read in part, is TGTGCCAGCAGCGGCTACCGGGACAGGGGAGATAGCAATCAGCCG. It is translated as CASSGYRDRGDSNQP. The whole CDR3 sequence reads CASSGYRDRGDSNQPQYF.

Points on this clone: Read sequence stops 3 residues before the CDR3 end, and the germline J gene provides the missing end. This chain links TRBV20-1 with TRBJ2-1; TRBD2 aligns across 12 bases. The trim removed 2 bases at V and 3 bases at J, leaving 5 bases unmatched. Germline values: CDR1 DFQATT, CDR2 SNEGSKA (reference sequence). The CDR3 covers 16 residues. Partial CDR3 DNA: TGCAGTGCTAGATCTAGCGGGGGGGAATACTACAATGAG. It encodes CSARSSGGEYYNE. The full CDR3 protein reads CSARSSGGEYYNEQFF.

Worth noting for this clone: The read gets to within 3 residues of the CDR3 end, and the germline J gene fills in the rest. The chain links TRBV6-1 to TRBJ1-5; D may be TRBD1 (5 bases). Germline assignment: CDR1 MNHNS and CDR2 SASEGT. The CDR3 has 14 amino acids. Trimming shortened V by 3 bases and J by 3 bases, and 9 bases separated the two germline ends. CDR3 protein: CASSDQGDNQPQHF. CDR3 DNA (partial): TGTGCCAGCAGTGACCAGGGTGACAATCAGCCC.

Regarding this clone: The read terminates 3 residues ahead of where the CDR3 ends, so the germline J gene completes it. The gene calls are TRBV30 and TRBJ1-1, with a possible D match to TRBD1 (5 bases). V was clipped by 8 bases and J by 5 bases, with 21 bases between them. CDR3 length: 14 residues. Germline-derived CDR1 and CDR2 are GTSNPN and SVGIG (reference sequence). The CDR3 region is CARGRRAPGTEAFF. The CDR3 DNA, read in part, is TGTGCCAGGGGAAGGAGGGCGCCGGGTACTGAA. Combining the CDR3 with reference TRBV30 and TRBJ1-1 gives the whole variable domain SQTIHQWPATLVQPVGSPLSLECTVEGTSNPNLYWYRQAAGRGLQLLFYSVGIGQISSEVPQNLSASRPQDRQFILSSKKLLLSDSGFYLCARGRRAPGTEAFFGQGTRLTVV.

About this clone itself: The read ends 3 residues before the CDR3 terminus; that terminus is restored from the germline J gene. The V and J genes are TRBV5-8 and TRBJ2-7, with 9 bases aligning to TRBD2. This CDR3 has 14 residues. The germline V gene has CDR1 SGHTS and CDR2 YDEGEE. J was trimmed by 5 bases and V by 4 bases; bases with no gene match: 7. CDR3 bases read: TGTGCCAGCAGCAGGCTAGCGGGGTATGACGAG. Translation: CASSRLAGYDE. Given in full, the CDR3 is CASSRLAGYDEQYF.